A selection of T cell receptor beta chains follows, all from one sample in a study of shared clonotypes between healthy human individuals. Libraries were prepared by immunoSEQ multiplex PCR; TCRdb keeps only in-frame clonotypes and omits some of them. The data hold over a million clones, with roughly 74% observed a single time. The sequenced sample was memory CD4+ T cells from PBMCs. These receptors were collected from a man younger than 30 in good health. Some clones in this sample may be carry-over from other donors' samples. The CDR3 runs from the conserved cysteine through the conserved F or W. The D gene is left open where the match is weak. Where a row states a size, it is once, few, many or the class of an expanded clone; other rows omit it.

J gene,clone size,D gene,V gene,CDR3 DNA,CDR3 protein
TRBJ1-6,many,TRBD1,TRBV30,TGTGCCTGGAGTCACCTAACCAGGGGGCCGAGGAATTCACCCCTCCACTTT,CAWSHLTRGPRNSPLHF
TRBJ1-3,.,.,TRBV18,TGTGCCAGCTCACCATCGGGGTTCGAAGCGGACACCATATATTTT,CASSPSGFEADTIYF
TRBJ2-3,.,.,TRBV5-4,TGTGCCAGCAGCCCTACAGGGGCGTGGGGGGGCACAGATACGCAGTATTTT,CASSPTGAWGGTDTQYF
TRBJ2-5,once,.,TRBV5-1,TGCGCCAGCAGCTTACTCGGCATGGAGACCCAGTACTTC,CASSLLGMETQYF
TRBJ1-2,.,TRBD1,TRBV5-4,TGTGCCAGCAGCCCAGCAGGGGGCAACTATGGCTACACCTTC,CASSPAGGNYGYTF
TRBJ2-5,.,TRBD1,TRBV19,TGTGCCAGTAGCAGCGGACGACAGGGGGGAACCCAGTACTTC,CASSSGRQGGTQYF
TRBJ1-2,.,TRBD1,TRBV28,TGTGCCAGCAGTGCCACCGGGACAGTTAACTATGGCTACACCTTC,CASSATGTVNYGYTF
TRBJ1-2,once,.,TRBV28,TGTGCCAGCAGTGCGATCCCGGGGGGAGGGGGCTATGGCTACACCTTC,CASSAIPGGGGYGYTF
TRBJ1-1,.,.,TRBV25-1,TGTGCCAGCAGTGAGTTGGGGGGTATCATCACTGAAGCTTTCTTT,CASSELGGIITEAFF
TRBJ1-1,few,TRBD1,TRBV4-2,TGTGCCAGCAGCCAAGAGACAGGGGGCTACACGGAAGCTTTCTTT,CASSQETGGYTEAFF
TRBJ1-1,.,.,TRBV5-4,TGTGCCAGCAGCCCGGTGGCTACCAACACTGAAGCTTTCTTT,CASSPVATNTEAFF
TRBJ2-1,.,TRBD2,TRBV5-3,TGTGCCAGAAGCTTGGCCTTAACGGGAGGAGGGAGCGGGTCCTACAATGAGCAGTTCTTC,CARSLALTGGGSGSYNEQFF
TRBJ2-5,.,TRBD2,TRBV2,TGTGCCAGCCGACTAGCGGCTCAAGAGACCCAGTACTTC,CASRLAAQETQYF
TRBJ2-7,.,.,TRBV13,TGTGCCAGCAGCTTGGGACGGTTAAGTAAATACGAGCAGTACTTC,CASSLGRLSKYEQYF
TRBJ2-1,.,.,TRBV29-1,TGCAGCGCCGCACAGGGGGGGAATGAGCAGTTCTTC,CSAAQGGNEQFF
TRBJ1-4,.,.,TRBV27,TGTGCCAGCAGTTTACAAGGGGCTAATGAAAAACTGTTTTTT,CASSLQGANEKLFF
TRBJ2-3,.,TRBD2,TRBV7-2,TGTGCCAGCAGCTTTGGCAGACTAGCGGGAGTGCTGTATTTT,CASSFGRLAGVLYF
TRBJ1-1,.,.,TRBV27,TGTGCCAGCAGTTTACGGACAGCGGGATTCATGAACACTGAAGCTTTCTTT,CASSLRTAGFMNTEAFF
TRBJ2-7,.,.,TRBV10-3,TGTGCCATCACTCGTGACACTCCAGGCGACGAGCAGTACTTC,CAITRDTPGDEQYF
TRBJ1-4,.,.,TRBV28,TGTGCCAGCAGTCCTTGGACGCTATCGGGGGAAAAACTGTTTTTT,CASSPWTLSGEKLFF
TRBJ2-1,.,.,TRBV5-4,TGTGCCAGCAGCTTGGGAGGGAGTAATGAGCAGTTCTTC,CASSLGGSNEQFF
TRBJ1-2,.,.,TRBV4-3,TGCGCCAGCAGCCAAGATCGGCTCTCAGGGGAAGGTGGCTACACCTTC,CASSQDRLSGEGGYTF
TRBJ2-3,.,TRBD1,TRBV5-6,TGTGCCAGCAGCTCCGCAAGGACAGGGGGCACAGATACGCAGTATTTT,CASSSARTGGTDTQYF
TRBJ2-2,many,TRBD1,TRBV5-4,TGTGCCAGCAGCTCGGGACAGGGGGCCTCGAACACCGGGGAGCTGTTTTTT,CASSSGQGASNTGELFF
TRBJ1-2,few,TRBD1,TRBV29-1,TGCAGCGGTGGACAGGGCGGCTATGGCTACACCTTC,CSGGQGGYGYTF
TRBJ2-1,.,.,TRBV6-5,TGTGCCAGCAGTCAAATCCTCTACAATGAGCAGTTCTTC,CASSQILYNEQFF
TRBJ1-2,.,TRBD1,TRBV30,TGTGCCCTCGAGGGGGCAAGATACGGCTACACCTTC,CALEGARYGYTF
TRBJ2-5,.,.,TRBV29-1,TGCAGCGTTCGCGGGAACCAAGAGACCCAGTACTTC,CSVRGNQETQYF
TRBJ2-5,.,TRBD1,TRBV5-4,TGTGCCAGCAGCACCGGACAGGTCCAAGAGACCCAGTACTTC,CASSTGQVQETQYF
TRBJ2-1,.,TRBD1,TRBV11-2,TGTGCCAGCAGTCGGGAAGGGGGCGCGATGATTGAGCAGTTCTTC,CASSREGGAMIEQFF
TRBJ1-5,.,.,TRBV5-6,TGTGCCAGCAGCTTAGGGGATCGCGGTCAGCCCCAGCATTTT,CASSLGDRGQPQHF
TRBJ1-2,.,.,TRBV2,TGTGCCAGCAGCGGTCGAGGAATGTATGGCTACACCTTC,CASSGRGMYGYTF
TRBJ2-1,.,.,TRBV25-1,TGTGCCAGCAGCCTGTGGGTCAATGAGCAGTTCTTC,CASSLWVNEQFF
TRBJ1-2,.,.,TRBV29-1,TGCAGCGCCGCCGTTGACCCCCTTGGAGGGGATGGCTACACCTTC,CSAAVDPLGGDGYTF
TRBJ1-5,.,.,TRBV5-6,TGTGCCAGCAGCTTCGGTCGGAATCAGCCCCAGCATTTT,CASSFGRNQPQHF
TRBJ1-1,.,.,TRBV5-1,TGCGCCAGCAGCCCACCGCCAGGGGACACTGAAGCTTTCTTT,CASSPPPGDTEAFF
TRBJ2-3,.,.,TRBV7-2,TGTGCCAGCAAGGTCATAAGGGCCGCTAGCACAGATACGCAGTATTTT,CASKVIRAASTDTQYF
TRBJ1-1,.,.,TRBV7-9,TGTGCCAGCAGCCCCCTGGACAGAGAAGCTTTCTTT,CASSPLDREAFF
TRBJ2-7,once,.,TRBV18,TGTGCCAGCTCACCATCGGGGTTCCAGCCGATATCCTACGAGCAGTACTTC,CASSPSGFQPISYEQYF
TRBJ1-1,.,.,TRBV5-1,TGCGCCAGCAGCCTGACACCCTCGAACACTGAAGCTTTCTTT,CASSLTPSNTEAFF
TRBJ1-1,.,TRBD1,TRBV5-1,TGCGCCAGCAGCCCCGACAGGGGAACCACTGAAGCTTTCTTT,CASSPDRGTTEAFF
TRBJ2-5,.,.,TRBV5-4,TGTGCCAGCAGCTCGGGCTCGGGCCGAGAGACCCAGTACTTC,CASSSGSGRETQYF
TRBJ1-2,once,TRBD1,TRBV11-2,TGTGCCAGCAGCCGCGGGACAGGGGGTGGCTACACCTTC,CASSRGTGGGYTF
TRBJ2-7,.,.,TRBV30,TGTGCCTGGAGTGTGAGTGTCTACGAGCAGTACTTC,CAWSVSVYEQYF
TRBJ1-2,.,TRBD1,TRBV4-3,TGCGCCAGCAGGAGGGACAGGGAAATCGGGGGCTACACCTTC,CASRRDREIGGYTF
TRBJ1-3,.,.,TRBV28,TGTGCCAGCAGTTTAGGGTTCTCTGGAAACACCATATATTTT,CASSLGFSGNTIYF
TRBJ2-1,.,TRBD1,TRBV2,TGTGCCAGCAGGGGACAGGGGGTTAACGAGCAGTTCTTC,CASRGQGVNEQFF
TRBJ2-7,.,TRBD1,TRBV14,TGTGCCAGCAGCCAAGCCGGGACAGGGAGCTACGAGCAGTACTTC,CASSQAGTGSYEQYF
TRBJ2-1,.,.,TRBV28,TGTGCCAGCAGTTTGACTATCAACGAGCAGTTCTTC,CASSLTINEQFF
TRBJ2-5,.,TRBD2,TRBV5-5,TGTGCCAGCAGACGGACTAGCGGGATTCAAGAGACCCAGTACTTC,CASRRTSGIQETQYF
TRBJ2-7,.,.,TRBV7-2,TGTGCCAGCAGCTTAGCGGTAGCGGCTAGGACCTACGAGCAGTACTTC,CASSLAVAARTYEQYF
TRBJ2-2,.,TRBD1,TRBV5-1,TGCGCCAGCAGCCCTCCCGGGGACAGGGTAACCGGGGAGCTGTTTTTT,CASSPPGDRVTGELFF
TRBJ2-4,.,TRBD2,TRBV6-5,TGTGCCAGCAGGGGCGGGGGTAACATTCAGTACTTC,CASRGGGNIQYF